The 30 T cell receptor beta chains below were found in one sample sequenced in a study of shared clonotypes between healthy human individuals. TCRdb keeps only in-frame clones here, not all; method: immunoSEQ multiplex PCR. The data show about 380,000 clones, around 96% seen once. The sequenced sample was memory CD8+ T cells sorted from blood. The subset denotes: CD45RO+ cells pooled with CCR7-negative TemRA cells. The receptor source for this set is a man aged 25-40 years in good health.

The V and J genes are TRBV28 and TRBJ2-7; D uncertain. The CDR3 covers 13 residues. Germline V gene data show CDR1 as MDHEN and CDR2 as SYDVKM. V gave up 7 bases and J gave up 0 bases, with 10 bases separating them. The CDR3: CASTLDSSYEQYF. The CDR3 DNA sequence: TGTGCCAGCACCCTTGATAGCTCCTACGAGCAGTACTTC.

The chain carries TRBV7-9 and TRBJ2-5; 8 nucleotides align to TRBD1. Trimming cost V 4 bases and J 5 bases; bases outside gene matches: 15. Looked up from germline, CDR1 is SEHNR and CDR2 is FQNEAQ (reference sequence). The length of the CDR3 is 17 residues. The DNA for the CDR3 is TGTGCCAGCAGCTCCCTCGACTGGTGGAGGACAGGGGAGACCCAGTACTTC. Translated: CASSSLDWWRTGETQYF.

V usage is TRBV6-1 and J usage is TRBJ2-4, with 10 bases identical to TRBD1. Germline CDR1 and CDR2: MNHNS and SASEGT. Losses at the gene ends were 4 bases for V and 0 bases for J; bases not matched to a gene: 3. The CDR3 has 16 amino acids. CDR3 in DNA: TGTGCCAGCAGTGCCGACAGGGGGCTAGCCAAAAACATTCAGTACTTC. Amino acids: CASSADRGLAKNIQYF.

CDR3 in DNA: TGTGCCAGCAGCTTAGATGTTCCGCGTGAGCAGTTCTTC. It specifies CASSLDVPREQFF. The genes are TRBV7-2 and TRBJ2-1, with D hard to call. Germline V gene lookup returns CDR1 SGHTA and CDR2 FQGNSA. Trimming cost V 1 base and J 9 bases, with 10 bases left between them. This CDR3 is built from 13 residues.

This sequence joins TRBV28 and TRBJ1-1; 7 bases are a match to TRBD1. V shed 3 bases, J shed 0 bases, and the junction held 10 bases outside the gene matches. The germline V gene has CDR1 MDHEN and CDR2 SYDVKM. The length of the CDR3 is 17 residues. The DNA of the CDR3 is TGTGCCAGCAGTTTTCCGCCGGGACAGAGAATGAACACTGAAGCTTTCTTT. This gives the protein CASSFPPGQRMNTEAFF.

The CDR3 DNA sequence: TGTGCCAGCACCACCGCTAGCGGGTTCTACAATGAGCAGTTCTTC. Encoded protein: CASTTASGFYNEQFF. The rearrangement joins TRBV6-5 to TRBJ2-1, with 8 bases matching TRBD2. V gave up 7 bases and J gave up 3 bases; unmatched junction bases: 8. The CDR3 contains 15 residues. Looked up from germline, CDR1 is MNHEY and CDR2 is SVGAGI.

The rearrangement links TRBV25-1 to TRBJ1-2; D possibly corresponds to TRBD1 (5 bases). The germline V and J ends were trimmed by 8 bases and 2 bases, with 9 bases remaining between them. Germline assignment: CDR1 MGHDK and CDR2 SYGVNS. CDR3 length: 12 residues. The chain's CDR3 is CASSRDNYGYTF. CDR3 nucleotides: TGTGCCAGCTCGCGGGACAACTATGGCTACACCTTC.

The CDR3 bases are TGCGCCAGCAGCCCGGGGCAAGCCGGGGCCAACGTCCTGACTTTC. Its protein product is CASSPGQAGANVLTF. V usage is TRBV5-1 and J usage is TRBJ2-6, with D perhaps assigned TRBD1 or TRBD2 (5 bases each). Germline loops: CDR1 SGHRS, CDR2 YFSETQ. The CDR3 contains 15 residues. V was clipped by 4 bases and J by 4 bases, with 12 bases between them.

V and J are TRBV4-1 and TRBJ2-3; 12 bases are a match to TRBD2. Unmatched junction bases numbered 10, after V lost 4 bases and J lost 2 bases. Germline CDR1 is MGHRA and CDR2 is YSYEKL. This CDR3 region has 18 residues. CDR3 protein: CASSPLRLAGAPTDTQYF. CDR3 in DNA: TGCGCCAGCAGCCCCCTGCGACTAGCGGGAGCACCCACAGATACGCAGTATTTT.

The rearrangement uses TRBV7-2 and TRBJ2-7; 7 positions agree with TRBD1. Per germline, CDR1 SGHTA and CDR2 FQGNSA. This CDR3 contains 13 residues. Losses at the gene ends were 5 bases for V and 5 bases for J; bases not matched to a gene: 6. CDR3 DNA sequence: TGTGCCAGCAGCGGAGGACAGGTCCACGAGCAGTACTTC. It yields the protein CASSGGQVHEQYF. Full variable domain (remainder filled in from reference TRBV7-2 and TRBJ2-7): GAGVSQSPSNKVTEKGKDVELRCDPISGHTALYWYRQSLGQGLEFLIYFQGNSAPDKSGLPSDRFSAERTGGSVSTLTIQRTQQEDSAVYLCASSGGQVHEQYFGPGTRLTVT.

J is TRBJ2-1 and V is TRBV2; maybe TRBD1 (5 bases). The CDR3 sequence is 16 residues long. Trimming left V 0 bases short and J 0 bases short, with 9 bases between. CDR1 SNHLY and CDR2 FYNNEI come from the germline V gene. CDR3 sequence: CASSEAWTLSYNEQFF. The CDR3 region has the DNA TGTGCCAGCAGTGAAGCGTGGACACTCTCCTACAATGAGCAGTTCTTC.

The gene calls are TRBV5-1 and TRBJ2-3; 9 bases match TRBD2. CDR3 size: 18 residues. Germline CDR1 is SGHRS and CDR2 is YFSETQ. Trimming took 2 bases from V and 4 from J; bases not matched to a gene: 14. In DNA form, the CDR3 reads TGCGCCAGCAGCTTACCGACTAGCGGAAGAGGGAGCCCAGATACGCAGTATTTT. Translated: CASSLPTSGRGSPDTQYF.

The chain employs TRBV7-9 and TRBJ1-2; 8 bases map to TRBD1. V dropped 5 bases and J dropped 5; count of bases not matched to a gene: 4. The CDR3 extends over 13 amino acids. Looked up from germline, CDR1 is SEHNR and CDR2 is FQNEAQ (reference sequence). The CDR3 DNA is TGTGCCAGCAGCCCTGGACAGGGTTATGGCTACACCTTC. Its protein product is CASSPGQGYGYTF.

CDR3 coding DNA: TGTGCCAGCAGGAGGGGCATGGTGAACACTGAAGCTTTCTTT. Its translation is CASRRGMVNTEAFF. The V and J genes are TRBV27 and TRBJ1-1, with D perhaps TRBD1 (5 bases). V was pared by 6 bases and J by 0 bases, with 11 bases between. CDR1 is MNHEY, CDR2 SMNVEV, per germline (reference sequence). The CDR3 length is 14 residues.

The V and J genes are TRBV30 and TRBJ1-2, with D maybe TRBD1 (6 bases). The CDR3 has 13 amino acids. V was clipped by 0 bases and J by 13 bases, with 18 bases between them. The V gene's germline CDR1 is GTSNPN and CDR2 SVGIG (reference sequence). Written as DNA, the CDR3 is TGTGCCTGGAGTGTTGTAGCCGGGGGCGGAGGCACCTTC. Its protein is CAWSVVAGGGGTF. Drawing the rest from reference TRBV30 and TRBJ1-2, the complete variable domain is SQTIHQWPATLVQPVGSPLSLECTVEGTSNPNLYWYRQAAGRGLQLLFYSVGIGQISSEVPQNLSASRPQDRQFILSSKKLLLSDSGFYLCAWSVVAGGGGTFGSGTRLTVV.

This chain connects TRBV6-1 to TRBJ1-5, with 10 bases that match TRBD1. The germline CDR1 and CDR2 sequences are MNHNS and SASEGT. The CDR3 is 20 residues long. With 4 bases clipped from V and 1 base from J, the junction kept 16 bases outside the gene matches. CDR3 sequence reads: CASSAPLGTGVFVSNQPQHF. Written as DNA, the CDR3 is TGTGCCAGCAGTGCCCCCCTCGGGACAGGGGTATTCGTGAGCAATCAGCCCCAGCATTTT.

The chain recombines TRBV19 with TRBJ2-3, with D perhaps TRBD2 (6 bases). V gave up 6 bases and J gave up 5 bases, with 15 bases separating them. This CDR3 has 14 residues. CDR1 is LNHDA and CDR2 is SQIVND in the germline V gene (reference sequence). This chain's CDR3 is CASRRDWPGDTQYF. The DNA of the CDR3 is TGTGCCAGTAGGAGGGACTGGCCTGGAGATACGCAGTATTTT.

This sequence joins TRBV6-5 and TRBJ2-5, with 9 bases matching TRBD2. The CDR3 runs 15 residues. Germline CDR1 is MNHEY and CDR2 is SVGAGI. V was clipped by 7 bases and J by 5 bases; unmatched bases: 11. CDR3 amino acids: CASKRAGAGGETQYF. The CDR3 DNA is TGTGCCAGCAAGCGAGCCGGGGCGGGAGGGGAGACCCAGTACTTC.

The DNA for the CDR3 is TGCGCCAGCAGCTTGAGGCAGGGGGCTGGCTACACCTTC. Translation gives CASSLRQGAGYTF. The rearrangement uses TRBV5-1 and TRBJ1-2; 8 bases align to TRBD1. The trim removed 1 base at V and 7 bases at J, leaving 3 bases unmatched. The CDR3 is made up of 13 amino acids. The germline CDR1 and CDR2 sequences are SGHRS and YFSETQ.

J is TRBJ2-3 and V is TRBV4-2; 10 positions match TRBD2. Germline assignment: CDR1 LGHNA and CDR2 YNFKEQ. The CDR3 covers 17 residues. With V trimmed by 3 bases and J by 3 bases, 9 bases remained unmatched. The CDR3 coding sequence is TGTGCCAGCAGCCAGGTCAAAGCGGGAGGGGGGACAGATACGCAGTATTTT. The encoded protein is CASSQVKAGGGTDTQYF.

The chain carries TRBV20-1 and TRBJ2-7; D call uncertain. The CDR3 covers 11 residues. Per germline, CDR1 DFQATT and CDR2 SNEGSKA (reference sequence). Deletions cut 6 bases from V and 1 base from J, with 7 bases between. The CDR3 DNA follows: TGCAGTGCAGTCGGGTCCTACGAGCAGTACTTC. Amino acid sequence: CSAVGSYEQYF.

V usage is TRBV7-8 and J usage is TRBJ1-3; D is ambiguous. Germline CDR1 reads SGHVS; CDR2 reads FQNEAQ. The CDR3 has 14 residues. Trimming took off 5 bases at V and 2 bases at J, with 10 bases between the two ends. Written as DNA, the CDR3 is TGTGCCAGCAGCCCGATGACCCCTGGAAACACCATATATTTT. As protein: CASSPMTPGNTIYF.

The rearrangement uses TRBV7-2 and TRBJ2-1; D is unresolved. Per germline, CDR1 SGHTA and CDR2 FQGNSA. The CDR3 contains 14 residues. The germline V and J ends were trimmed by 0 bases and 1 base, with 4 bases remaining between them. CDR3 in DNA: TGTGCCAGCAGCTTAGCGGAGTCCTACAATGAGCAGTTCTTC. Its translation: CASSLAESYNEQFF.

In this sample, this clone turned up once. The genes are TRBV30 and TRBJ2-5; 7 nucleotides match TRBD2. This CDR3 is 13 amino acids long. V lost 5 bases to trimming and J lost 9 bases; unmatched junction nucleotides: 12. Germline CDR1 is GTSNPN and CDR2 is SVGIG (reference sequence). The CDR3 sequence is CAWEGRGRSAQYF. DNA for the CDR3: TGTGCCTGGGAGGGGAGGGGTCGATCGGCCCAGTACTTC.

This chain uses TRBV6-1 with TRBJ1-4; TRBD1 matches 9 bases. Germline V gene lookup returns CDR1 MNHNS and CDR2 SASEGT. CDR3 size: 14 residues. V was clipped by 5 bases and J by 7 bases; unmatched bases: 5. CDR3 region: CASSRDRESEKLFF. The CDR3 bases are TGTGCCAGCAGTAGGGACAGGGAGTCTGAAAAACTGTTTTTT.

V is TRBV10-2 and J is TRBJ2-7, with 11 bases aligning to TRBD2. This CDR3 has 17 residues. Germline V CDR1 and CDR2: WSHSY, SAAADI. The junction had 10 bases not matched to a gene; V was cut back by 3 bases and J by 3 bases. This CDR3 is CASSERLAGPNRYEQYF. CDR3 coding DNA: TGCGCCAGCAGTGAAAGACTAGCGGGACCCAACCGCTACGAGCAGTACTTC.

The V and J genes are TRBV7-9 and TRBJ2-7; tentative D call: TRBD2 (6 bases). V lost 4 bases to trimming and J lost 4 bases, with 14 bases between them. CDR1 is SEHNR, CDR2 FQNEAQ, per germline (reference sequence). The CDR3 runs 14 residues. The CDR3 reads CASSSLLSGYEQYF. CDR3 nucleotides: TGTGCCAGCAGCTCCTTGCTGAGCGGGTACGAGCAGTACTTC.

This sequence joins TRBV18 and TRBJ1-2; no reliable D call. CDR1 and CDR2 from the germline V gene are KGHSH and LQKENI. The ends were cut back, 4 bases at V and 3 bases at J, with 15 bases in the middle. The CDR3 has 15 residues. This CDR3 is CASSHGDSFYYGYTF. CDR3 coding DNA: TGTGCCAGCTCACACGGGGATAGTTTTTACTATGGCTACACCTTC.

The J gene is TRBJ2-7, the V gene TRBV15, with D unresolved. Per the germline V gene, CDR1 is LNHNV and CDR2 is YYDKDF (reference sequence). The CDR3 totals 13 residues. The V and J ends lost 1 base and 2 bases respectively, with 6 bases between them. CDR3 sequence reads: CATSRAPTYEQYF. In nucleotides, the CDR3 is TGTGCCACCAGCAGAGCGCCCACCTACGAGCAGTACTTC.

V gene TRBV6-1 combines with J gene TRBJ2-1, with D perhaps TRBD2 (6 bases). The CDR3 length is 13 residues. V lost 6 bases and J lost 4, with 10 bases in between. Germline V CDR1 and CDR2: MNHNS, SASEGT. In DNA, the CDR3 is TGTGCCAGCAGCGGGAGATGGTACAATGAGCAGTTCTTC. This sequence encodes CASSGRWYNEQFF.